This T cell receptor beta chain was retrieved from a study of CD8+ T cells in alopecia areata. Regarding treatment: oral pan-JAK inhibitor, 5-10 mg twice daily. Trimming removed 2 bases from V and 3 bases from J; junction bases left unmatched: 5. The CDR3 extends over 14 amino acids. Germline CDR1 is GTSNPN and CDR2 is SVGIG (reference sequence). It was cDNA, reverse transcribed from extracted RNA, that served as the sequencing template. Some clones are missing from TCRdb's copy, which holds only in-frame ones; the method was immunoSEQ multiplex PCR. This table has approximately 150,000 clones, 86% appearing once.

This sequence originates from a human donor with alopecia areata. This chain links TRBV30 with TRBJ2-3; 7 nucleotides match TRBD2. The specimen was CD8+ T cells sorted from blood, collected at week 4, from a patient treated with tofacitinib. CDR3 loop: CAWSLSGLTDTQYF. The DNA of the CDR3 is TGTGCCTGGAGTCTTAGCGGGCTAACAGATACGCAGTATTTT.